This T cell receptor beta chain was found in a study of blood T cells in healthy people across ages. Combining a sample-barcoded 5' primer with a J-beta primer mix, a second PCR ran for 7 to 11 cycles. Using its own MiXCR run on the 5' RACE reads, TCRdb lists one record per CDR3 protein. The sample lists about 1.8 million distinct CDR3 sequences; approximately 50% were seen once. V lost 4 bases and J lost 4, with 7 bases in between. Germline loops: CDR1 SQVTM, CDR2 ANQGSEA. CDR3 size: 11 residues. Each donor supplied roughly 9.1 milliliters of peripheral blood. Total RNA extracted from each sample amounted to at least 5 micrograms. Points on this clonotype: Its antigen is as yet unknown.

Findings and caveats of the study: No one knew whether donors had CMV, which possibly confounded expanded clonotype changes.

The genes are TRBV29-1 and TRBJ2-5, with D hard to call. This receptor was obtained from a woman between 40 and 55 years old in good health. What was sequenced was blood. CDR3 bases: TGCAGCGTTGTTAGTGGAGAGACCCAGTACTTC. Its protein is CSVVSGETQYF.